This entry describes one T cell receptor beta chain. Its target is unknown. TCRdb keeps only in-frame clones here, not all; method: immunoSEQ multiplex PCR. The sample comprises 150,000 to 200,000 clones, 91% of which are singletons, and under 5% rests with the top ten. The ends were cut back, 3 bases at V and 0 bases at J, with 5 bases in the middle. Germline V gene lookup returns CDR1 SEHNR and CDR2 FQNEAQ (reference sequence). The CDR3 is 13 amino acids. The data belong to a study of T cell responses to AZD1222 COVID-19 vaccine. Points from the study as a whole: In all cases, repertoires were sampled only after the peak T cell response. Nearly half of spike-specific TCRs reportedly target variant regions that are unmutated in the B.1.351 and B.1.1.7 variants.

This TCR was sampled from an adult in good health. The sample consisted of peripheral blood, taken on day 0 of AZD1222 vaccination. The chain couples TRBV7-9 to TRBJ1-2, with no clear D. The CDR3 is CASSFESNYGYTF. In DNA form, the CDR3 reads TGTGCCAGCAGCTTCGAGTCTAACTATGGCTACACCTTC.